The clone carrying this T cell receptor (beta chain) was counted at least ten times. Its cognate antigen is unknown. The sample belongs to a study of T-cell reconstitution after alpha-beta-depleted transplantation in children. Study results and caveats: Among T cells one year after transplant, newly produced cells accounted for most counts and diversity. Surviving recipient T cells and thymic progenitors underlay high day-60 TCRbeta diversity in some patients. Several hundred expanded graft clones reportedly gave rise to the alpha-beta T cells present about two months after transplant.

This CDR3 contains 15 residues. V lost 0 bases and J 3 bases, leaving 11 bases between the germline ends. In germline, CDR1 is SGHDN, CDR2 FVKESK. Unique molecular identifiers were incorporated when the TCRbeta library was constructed. Each CDR3 protein gets one entry after TCRdb re-called the PCR reads with MiXCR. The repertoire holds 280,000 or so distinct CDR3 sequences, with roughly 11% as singletons. The chain is built from TRBV14 and TRBJ2-5; D not certain. Specimen: peripheral blood, collected 180 days after TCRalphabeta/CD19-depleted stem cell transplant. This receptor was taken from a male patient between 2 and 10 years old who had a stem cell transplant for chronic granulomatous disease, so the T cells may come from the graft donor. This CDR3 reads CASSQDLPRKETQYF. DNA of the CDR3: TGTGCCAGCAGCCAAGATCTTCCCCGCAAAGAGACCCAGTACTTC.